This is a list of T cell receptor beta chains from one sample in a study of T cells after somatic rescue of genetic block. Assay used: immunoSEQ multiplex PCR; TCRdb lists only in-frame clones, some missing. The sample records 110,000 or so clones, just over 90% being singletons. Sequenced input: peripheral blood mononuclear cells (PBMCs). The origin of the receptors is a woman between 18 and 29 years old. Each CDR3 is given with its conserved first and last residue. The order of the fields is J gene, V gene, clone size, D gene, CDR3 DNA, CDR3 protein. A D gene is named only where the DNA matches it firmly. A row's size may be missing; if present it is once, few, many or a size class.

TRBJ2-1	TRBV2	NA	NA	TGTGCCAGCAGTGGGGTCGAGGGGTGGTACAATGAGCAGTTCTTC	CASSGVEGWYNEQFF
TRBJ2-7	TRBV6-5	NA	NA	TGTGCCAGCAGTTACTCTAGGGTTGTCTACGAGCAGTACTTC	CASSYSRVVYEQYF
TRBJ2-7	TRBV4-2	NA	NA	TGTGCCAGCAGCCAAGAAGTACTAGCCTACGAGCAGTACTTC	CASSQEVLAYEQYF
TRBJ2-5	TRBV19	once	TRBD1	TGTGCCACCGGGACAGGGGGCTGGGAGACCCAGTACTTC	CATGTGGWETQYF
TRBJ1-2	TRBV6-5	NA	NA	TGTGCCAGCAGTTACTCACGAATCGAGTATGGCTACACCTTC	CASSYSRIEYGYTF
TRBJ1-4	TRBV19	NA	NA	TGTGCCAGTACTATGAGTCCAGTTTCCTTTGGGCGGAATGAAAAACTGTTTTTT	CASTMSPVSFGRNEKLFF
TRBJ1-1	TRBV7-3	NA	TRBD1	TGTGCCAGCAGCTTACAAGGGACAGTCCGCACTGAAGCTTTCTTT	CASSLQGTVRTEAFF
TRBJ1-6	TRBV6-5	NA	TRBD1	TGTGCCAGCAGTTTCCGACAGGGCCCCTATAATTCACCCCTCCACTTT	CASSFRQGPYNSPLHF
TRBJ1-2	TRBV30	NA	NA	TGTGCCTGGAGCCGGGGCCGCGGCGACTATGGCTACACCTTC	CAWSRGRGDYGYTF
TRBJ1-2	TRBV7-2	NA	NA	TGTGCCAGCAGCTTAAGTGGCCAGTCTGATGGCTACACCTTC	CASSLSGQSDGYTF
TRBJ2-3	TRBV9	NA	TRBD2	TGTGCCAGCAGCGTAGAGTCCCTAGCGGGGACAGATACGCAGTATTTT	CASSVESLAGTDTQYF
TRBJ2-7	TRBV6-5	NA	NA	TGTGCCAGCAGTCGGACGTCCTACGAGCAGTACTTC	CASSRTSYEQYF
TRBJ2-7	TRBV6-1	NA	NA	TGTGCCAGCAGTGTCCCAATCCACTACGAGCAGTACTTC	CASSVPIHYEQYF
TRBJ2-7	TRBV2	NA	NA	TGTGCCAGCAGTTACCCCGGGACCCAAAAAGGTTACGAGCAGTACTTC	CASSYPGTQKGYEQYF
TRBJ2-3	TRBV10-3	NA	NA	TGTGCCATCAGTGAGGCAGCCTTGACAGATACGCAGTATTTT	CAISEAALTDTQYF
TRBJ1-2	TRBV6-1	NA	TRBD1	TGTGCCAGCCGACAGGGCGAACTCGGCGGCTACACCTTC	CASRQGELGGYTF
TRBJ1-6	TRBV4-3	NA	NA	TGCGCCAGCAGCCCCGGGGACTATAATTCACCCCTCCACTTT	CASSPGDYNSPLHF
TRBJ1-2	TRBV18	NA	NA	TGTGCCAGCTCACCCTCTGACGATGGCTACACCTTC	CASSPSDDGYTF
TRBJ2-1	TRBV9	NA	NA	TGTGCCAGCAGCGCCCGATCAGGGTTTGGGGAGCAGTTCTTC	CASSARSGFGEQFF
TRBJ2-2	TRBV4-3	NA	TRBD1	TGCGCCAGCAGCCACGTGAGGACAGGGGGCATGTCCGGGGAGCTGTTTTTT	CASSHVRTGGMSGELFF
TRBJ1-3	TRBV7-9	NA	NA	TGTGCCAGCAGCTTAGGTGGCAGAAACACCATATATTTT	CASSLGGRNTIYF
TRBJ2-5	TRBV28	once	NA	TGTGCCAGCAGTTTACCGGGCAGGGAAGAGACCCAGTACTTC	CASSLPGREETQYF
TRBJ1-1	TRBV7-9	NA	NA	TGTGCCAGCAGCTTAGCGGCCAGGCGGTTGAACACTGAAGCTTTCTTT	CASSLAARRLNTEAFF
TRBJ2-7	TRBV9	NA	NA	TGTGCCAGCAGCGTAGGATTACAGCCTTACGAGCAGTACTTC	CASSVGLQPYEQYF
TRBJ2-7	TRBV2	NA	TRBD2	TGTGCCAGCAGTGAAGCTTTAACTAGCGGCACCTACGAGCAGTACTTC	CASSEALTSGTYEQYF
TRBJ1-2	TRBV7-6	once	NA	TGTGCCAGCAGCTTAGGAACGGACAACTATGGCTACACCTTC	CASSLGTDNYGYTF
TRBJ2-1	TRBV19	NA	TRBD2	TGTGCCAGTAGGCCCCGGGCGGGGGGCTCCTACAATGAGCAGTTCTTC	CASRPRAGGSYNEQFF
TRBJ2-1	TRBV15	NA	NA	TGTGCCACCAGCAGAGGGGGAGTTAGGATAGATGAGCAGTTCTTC	CATSRGGVRIDEQFF
TRBJ1-1	TRBV29-1	NA	NA	TGCAGCGTTGAAGATCAGTACACTGAAGCTTTCTTT	CSVEDQYTEAFF
TRBJ2-7	TRBV11-2	NA	TRBD1	TGTGCCAGCAGCCGGTGGGACAGGGCCATGTACTTC	CASSRWDRAMYF
TRBJ1-2	TRBV6-1	NA	NA	TGTGCCAGCAGTGAACTGGGAAATGGCTACACCTTC	CASSELGNGYTF
TRBJ1-4	TRBV5-5	NA	NA	TGTGCCAGCAGCTTGCGGGGCTACAATGAAAAACTGTTTTTT	CASSLRGYNEKLFF
TRBJ1-5	TRBV28	NA	NA	TGTGCCAGCGGAAGGGGGGTAAATCAGCCCCAGCATTTT	CASGRGVNQPQHF
TRBJ1-1	TRBV5-1	few	NA	TGCGCCAGGTTTACAGGGAACACTGAAGCTTTCTTT	CARFTGNTEAFF
TRBJ2-2	TRBV27	NA	TRBD2	TGCGCCAGCAGTCGACTGGGACTAGCGGGGGGGCCGAACACCGGGGAGCTGTTTTTT	CASSRLGLAGGPNTGELFF
TRBJ1-1	TRBV11-1	NA	NA	TGTGCCAGCAGCCCACCGGCAGGTGCCGTCCCTGAAGCTTTCTTT	CASSPPAGAVPEAFF
TRBJ2-7	TRBV25-1	once	NA	TGTGCCAGCAGTGAATCTGGCAGGGCCTACGAGCAGTACTTC	CASSESGRAYEQYF
TRBJ1-2	TRBV4-3	few	TRBD1	TGCGCCAGCAGCCAAGACGGGTTGGACAGGGGGCGAGGCTACACCTTC	CASSQDGLDRGRGYTF
TRBJ1-2	TRBV5-1	NA	NA	TGCGCCAGCAGCTTGGAAGCCAACTATGGCTACACCTTC	CASSLEANYGYTF
TRBJ1-4	TRBV7-3	NA	NA	TGTGCCAGCAGCCTTAACCGGGACACTGGGGAGTGCGAAAAACTGTTTTTT	CASSLNRDTGECEKLFF
TRBJ1-2	TRBV28	NA	NA	TGTGCCACCATCCGGGGCAGGGGTCTTGATCACACCTTC	CATIRGRGLDHTF
TRBJ2-7	TRBV28	NA	NA	TGTGCCAGCAGTTTAGACAGGTTTGGTTACGAGCAGTACTTC	CASSLDRFGYEQYF
TRBJ2-1	TRBV2	NA	NA	TGTGCCAGCAGTGCGAGGGACTCCCTTTACAATGAGCAGTTCTTC	CASSARDSLYNEQFF
TRBJ2-3	TRBV6-5	NA	NA	TGTGCCAGCAGTTACTCCGGGGGTTTAGGCACAGATACGCAGTATTTT	CASSYSGGLGTDTQYF
TRBJ1-1	TRBV19	NA	NA	TGTGCCAGTAGTAGAACCGGGGACGACACTGAAGCTTTCTTT	CASSRTGDDTEAFF
TRBJ1-4	TRBV19	NA	TRBD1	TGTGCCAGTAGCCTAGGACAGGGCAAACTGTTTTTT	CASSLGQGKLFF
TRBJ2-2	TRBV30	NA	TRBD1	TGTGCCTGGAATTCGAGGGCAGGGGGCGACACCGGGGAGCTGTTTTTT	CAWNSRAGGDTGELFF
TRBJ1-4	TRBV11-2	once	NA	TGTGCCAGCAGCTTAGGGGCCTACGGAGAAAAACTGTTTTTT	CASSLGAYGEKLFF
TRBJ1-6	TRBV7-3	NA	NA	TGTGCCAGCAGCTTATGGGGACCCAGGAGCTCCTATAATTCACCCCTCCACTTT	CASSLWGPRSSYNSPLHF
TRBJ1-2	TRBV5-1	NA	TRBD1	TGCGCCAGCAGCCCAGGGACAGGAGCTAACTATGGCTACACCTTC	CASSPGTGANYGYTF
TRBJ2-7	TRBV5-1	NA	TRBD1	TGCGCCAGCAGCTCCCGACAGGGCGAGCAGTACTTC	CASSSRQGEQYF
TRBJ1-1	TRBV11-3	NA	NA	TGTGCCAGCAGCCCATATGGGGTGGGCACTGAAGCTTTCTTT	CASSPYGVGTEAFF
TRBJ2-1	TRBV5-6	NA	NA	TGTGCCAGCTCTGGCGCAGGGGCGGACAATGAGCAGTTCTTC	CASSGAGADNEQFF